The present entry profiles one T cell receptor beta chain with its context. The specificity of this receptor is unknown. There are no base qualities to consult, and no much larger clone falls within one base. TCRbeta CDR3 regions were amplified from genomic DNA by means of the immunoSEQ Assay, a bias-controlled multiplex PCR. The paper's processing steps were these. The number of nucleated cells in each sample was estimated from the amplification of reference gene primers within the assay. To quantify the absolute abundance of each unique TCRbeta CDR3 rearrangement, sequence reads were collapsed and filtered. Productive Simpson clonality was computed per sample as the square root of Simpson's diversity index over productive rearrangements. TCRdb retrieved this table from immuneACCESS and kept in-frame rearrangements only. Not all clones are present; in checked studies, unresolved V genes account for under half, and no reason is known for the remainder. The V and J calls and clone size come from that table; D and trimming were worked out from the DNA. For this sample the table gives about 60,000 clones, of which 70% to 85% were detected only once. The ten most abundant clones make up less than 10% of the sample.

As encoded in the germline V gene, CDR1 is MGHDK while CDR2 is SYGVNS. Including the terminal cysteine and phenylalanine, the CDR3 comprises 15 residues. The sequence is cut down to CDR3 DNA, 45 bases in frame from base 1. Germline trimming: 0 bases from V, 7 bases from J; junction bases outside gene matches: 7. The data stem from a study of blood T cell repertoires in COVID-19 (TCRdb year 2020). Regarding the study in general: The collaborator samples originated in the United States, Italy and Spain and spanned the acute and convalescent phases of COVID-19. The prospective study material was composed of cDNA or gDNA derived from T cells, B-cell-depleted T cells, or PBMCs. Deeply sampled blood TCRbeta repertoires from subjects exposed to, actively infected with, or recovered from COVID-19 were included in the dataset. A freely available public database, intended as a resource for researchers studying the immune response to SARS-CoV-2, is where the repertoires were released. The samples were drawn from the first 160 participants of the ongoing ImmuneRACE study and from under 1,500 subjects provided by 6 global collaborators. The sample metadata nearly always contained a de-identified subject ID, COVID-19 status, age in years and sex. Where available, HLA class I and class II types were obtained from metadata supplied by the sample provider rather than from assay-based typing.

The collaborating institutions used their own protocols to collect whole blood in K2EDTA tubes. For TCRbeta analysis, collaborator samples were shipped as frozen whole blood, as isolated PBMCs, or as DNA extracted from either sample type. What the study reported, not specific to this receptor: Clinical and demographic metadata were provided uncurated, with the amount varying by source and participant.

The receptor's source is a human donor in a cohort sampled during active COVID-19. This chain is built from TRBV25-1 and TRBJ1-2; 8 of the junction bases match TRBD1. Sequencing input: peripheral blood. DNA sequence: TGTGCCAGCAGTGAATACTTGGGACAGGAGGGTGGCTACACCTTC. Translated, it reads CASSEYLGQEGGYTF.